Included here is one T cell receptor (beta chain) sequence, with context. The target antigen is unknown. The sample comes from a study of cytotoxic CD8 clonotypes in ibrutinib-treated CLL. Background on the study: Overall, about 25 responses were partial and 2 complete; following median roughly 72 months, about 15 patients stayed remitted and roughly twelve progressed. General study results and limits: At baseline, clonality was higher than in age-matched healthy donors and correlated with CD8+ counts.

Repertoires were generated with immunoSEQ multiplex PCR, while TCRdb's copy carries only in-frame clones and drops some. The repertoire consists of approximately 80,000 clones, with more than 70% occurring once and the leading ten covering around 5.4%. Germline CDR1 MNHEY, CDR2 SVGAGI. V lost 3 bases and J lost 5, with 17 bases in between. The CDR3 runs 15 residues. The V gene is TRBV6-5, the J gene TRBJ2-7, with D perhaps TRBD2 (6 bases). The specimen comprised PBMCs, sampled before ibrutinib treatment. The source of this sequence is a human donor with chronic lymphocytic leukemia. The CDR3 bases are TGTGCCAGCAGTTATGGGGGGACTGGGATTAACGAGCAGTACTTC. The encoded protein is CASSYGGTGINEQYF.